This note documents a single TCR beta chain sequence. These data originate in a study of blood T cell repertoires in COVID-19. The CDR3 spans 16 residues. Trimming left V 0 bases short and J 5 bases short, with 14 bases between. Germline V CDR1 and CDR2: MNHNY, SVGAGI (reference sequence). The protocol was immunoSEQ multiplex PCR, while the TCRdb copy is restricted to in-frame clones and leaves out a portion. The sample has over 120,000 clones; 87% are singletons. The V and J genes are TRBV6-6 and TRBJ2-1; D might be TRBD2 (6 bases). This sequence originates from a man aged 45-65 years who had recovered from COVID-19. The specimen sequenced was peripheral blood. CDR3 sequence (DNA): TGTGCCAGCAGTTACTCGAATCCGGGACTCAACAATGAGCAGTTCTTC. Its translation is CASSYSNPGLNNEQFF.